This T cell receptor beta chain originates from a study of T cells in Graves' hyperthyroidism and ophthalmopathy (dated by TCRdb to between 2019 and 2020). Background for the entire study: Peripheral blood was collected at initial diagnosis, before any treatment. The paper describes TCR Vbeta CDR3 sequencing of 135 peripheral blood samples, made up of roughly 45 ophthalmopathy patients, approximately 73 hyperthyroidism patients and roughly 17 progressor patients. An independent validation cohort of around 20 hyperthyroidism patients and 17 patients who later progressed to ophthalmopathy tested prospective prediction of ophthalmopathy. The approximately 98 discovery patients were randomly divided into training and test sets at a 7:3 ratio. A discovery cohort of about a hundred patients, 43 with Graves' ophthalmopathy and 55 to 60 with stable Graves' hyperthyroidism, was used to find distinguishing TCR V-J signatures. After sampling, hyperthyroidism patients received methimazole starting at 30 mg daily, and ophthalmopathy patients received high-dose intravenous methylprednisolone. In addition, the study compared T-cell repertoires in thyroid tissue and in blood from several Graves' hyperthyroidism patients.

Study-level results and caveats: No statistical method was used to fix the sample size in advance, and group allocation was not hidden from the investigators. A model built on a 13 V-J signature distinguished ophthalmopathy from stable hyperthyroidism, reaching 85% to 90% sensitivity and approximately 81% specificity in cross-validation and 80%/75% in testing. During validation, the model predicted progression to ophthalmopathy a median of around 6 months ahead of onset, with around 71% sensitivity and 72.22% specificity. Most expanded thyroid clonotypes (frequency above 0.001) were also found in blood, which suggests that blood repertoires may mirror thyroid immune responses.

Stable Graves' hyperthyroidism was defined as the absence of progression to ophthalmopathy over 18 months of follow-up. Hyperthyroidism patients were aged 18 to 65 years and newly diagnosed, with disease duration of less than 2 months. Any patient with an uncontrolled infection, another autoimmune disease, pregnancy or lactation was excluded. Clinical symptoms, serum thyroxine and TRAb, thyroid ultrasound, and orbital computed tomography formed the basis for the diagnoses. PBMCs were separated from 10 ml of fresh peripheral blood using Ficoll-Paque density gradient centrifugation. Total RNA was extracted with Trizol reagent, and quality was checked on an Agilent 2100 Bioanalyzer. The germline V gene (reference sequence) supplies CDR1 SGHKS and CDR2 YYEKEE. Deletion took 1 base off V and 9 bases off J, with a span of 14 bases between the germline ends. There are 14 amino acids in the CDR3, from cysteine to phenylalanine inclusive. Kept here is only the CDR3 DNA, which spans 42 bases and is read in frame from base 1.

This clonotype was observed a handful of times. Its antigen has not been determined. Nothing much larger sits one base from this clone, and base qualities are not available. The TCR beta CDR3 regions were amplified from the RNA transcripts. The first round of RT-PCR for the TCR CDR3 was performed with the HTBI primer set and the Qiagen OneStep RT-PCR kit. Libraries were constructed in a second round of multiplex PCR, after which size selection and purification were carried out. Paired-end sequencing of the libraries was performed with 100 bp reads on an Illumina HiSeq2000. The study's own analysis went as follows. SOAPnuke was used to process the raw data, with reads discarded if the reads contained adapters or uncalled bases, had a mean Phred below 15, or lacked an exact constant-primer or identifier match. COPE v1.2.5 was used to merge the high-quality paired reads, and each unique nucleotide sequence was defined as a clonotype. MiTCR v1.1 was used to align clonotypes to the IMGT TRBV, TRBD and TRBJ reference segments. Analysis was restricted to V-J combinations with a frequency above 0.0001, which covered 98% to 99.2% of repertoires. The TCS score was defined as the ratio of F50 (clonal expansion) to E x V (chaos), calculated using BLOSUM62-based TCRdist between CDR3 peptides within each V-J. Welch's t-statistics and random forest reduced some 510 V-J features to 10 to 15, which were used in a naive Bayes classifier (R e1071). TCRdb redid the processing of the public reads, applying fastp at Q25 and MiXCR, and retained in-frame beta chains. CDR3 protein sequences are deduplicated, and each keeps its most common genes and DNA. The V and J calls and clone size are TCRdb's, not the authors'. For this sample there are roughly 750,000 distinct CDR3 sequences; roughly 17% appear just once. Approximately 8.4% of the sample goes to the ten largest clones.

The receptor was isolated from a man aged 18 to 29 with Graves' hyperthyroidism. The chain is made from TRBV5-5 and TRBJ2-1; the D gene lacks a confident call. Input material: blood. DNA sequence: TGTGCCAGCAGCTTGAGTACGTTTTGGGGTGAGCAGTTCTTC. It codes for CASSLSTFWGEQFF.